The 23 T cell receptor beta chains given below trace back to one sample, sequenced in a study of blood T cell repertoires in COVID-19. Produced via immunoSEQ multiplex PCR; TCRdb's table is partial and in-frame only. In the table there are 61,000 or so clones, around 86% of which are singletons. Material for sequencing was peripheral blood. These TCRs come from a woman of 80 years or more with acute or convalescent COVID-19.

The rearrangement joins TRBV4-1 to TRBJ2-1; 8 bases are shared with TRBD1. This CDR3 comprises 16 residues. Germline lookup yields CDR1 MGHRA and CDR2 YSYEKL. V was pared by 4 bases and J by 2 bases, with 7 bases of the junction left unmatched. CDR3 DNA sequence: TGCGCCAGCAGCCCGCCTGGGACAGGAGCCTACAATGAGCAGTTCTTC. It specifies CASSPPGTGAYNEQFF.

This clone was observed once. CDR3 sequence (DNA): TGTGCCAGTAGCAGTACAGGTGGGGGGTCCTACGAGCAGTACTTC. It codes for CASSSTGGGSYEQYF. The chain uses TRBV19 and TRBJ2-7; possible D gene TRBD2, 6 bases. The ends were cut back, 6 bases at V and 1 base at J, with 16 bases in the middle. Germline assignment: CDR1 LNHDA and CDR2 SQIVND (reference sequence). The CDR3 has 15 amino acids. The variable domain in full, completed from reference TRBV19 and TRBJ2-7, reads DGGITQSPKYLFRKEGQNVTLSCEQNLNHDAMYWYRQDPGQGLRLIYYSQIVNDFQKGDIAEGYSVSREKKESFPLTVTSAQKNPTAFYLCASSSTGGGSYEQYFGPGTRLTVT.

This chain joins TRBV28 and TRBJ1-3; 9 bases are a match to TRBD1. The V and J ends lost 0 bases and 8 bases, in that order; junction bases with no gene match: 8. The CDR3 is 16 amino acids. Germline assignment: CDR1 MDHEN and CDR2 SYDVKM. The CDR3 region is CASSLWSDRGKHTIYF. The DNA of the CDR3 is TGTGCCAGCAGTTTATGGAGCGACAGGGGGAAGCACACCATATATTTT.

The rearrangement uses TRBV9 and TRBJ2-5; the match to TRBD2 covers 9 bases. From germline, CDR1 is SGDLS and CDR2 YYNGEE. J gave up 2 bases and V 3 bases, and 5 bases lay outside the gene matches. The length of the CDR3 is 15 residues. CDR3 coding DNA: TGTGCCAGCAGCGCCGGACTAGCGCAACAAGAGACCCAGTACTTC. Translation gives CASSAGLAQQETQYF.

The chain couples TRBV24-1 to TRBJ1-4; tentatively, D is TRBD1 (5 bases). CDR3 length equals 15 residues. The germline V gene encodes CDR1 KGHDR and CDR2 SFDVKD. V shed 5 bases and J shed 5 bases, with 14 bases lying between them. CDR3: CATSVETEDNEKLFF. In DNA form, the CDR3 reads TGTGCCACCAGTGTTGAGACAGAAGACAATGAAAAACTGTTTTTT.

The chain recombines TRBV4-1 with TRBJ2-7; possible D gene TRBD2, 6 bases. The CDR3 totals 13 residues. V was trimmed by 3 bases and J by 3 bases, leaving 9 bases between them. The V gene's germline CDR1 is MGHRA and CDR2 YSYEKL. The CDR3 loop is CASSQGDFYEQYF. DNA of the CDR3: TGCGCCAGCAGCCAGGGGGACTTCTACGAGCAGTACTTC.

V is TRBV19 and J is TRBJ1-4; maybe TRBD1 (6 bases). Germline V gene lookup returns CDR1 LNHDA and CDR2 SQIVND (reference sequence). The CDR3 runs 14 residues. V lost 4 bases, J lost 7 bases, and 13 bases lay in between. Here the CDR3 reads CASSTGAGVEKLFF. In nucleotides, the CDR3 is TGTGCCAGTAGTACAGGGGCAGGGGTTGAAAAACTGTTTTTT.

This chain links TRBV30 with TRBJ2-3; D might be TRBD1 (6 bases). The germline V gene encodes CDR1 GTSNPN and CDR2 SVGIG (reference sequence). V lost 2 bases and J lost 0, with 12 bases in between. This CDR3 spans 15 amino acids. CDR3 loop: CAWSRNRASTDTQYF. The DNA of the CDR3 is TGTGCCTGGAGTCGAAACAGGGCCAGCACAGATACGCAGTATTTT.

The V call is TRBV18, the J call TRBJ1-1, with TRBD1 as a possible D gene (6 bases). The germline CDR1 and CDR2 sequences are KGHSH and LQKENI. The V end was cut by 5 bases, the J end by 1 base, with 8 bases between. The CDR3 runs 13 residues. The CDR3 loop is CASSMGQNTEAFF. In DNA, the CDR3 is TGTGCCAGCTCAATGGGACAGAACACTGAAGCTTTCTTT.

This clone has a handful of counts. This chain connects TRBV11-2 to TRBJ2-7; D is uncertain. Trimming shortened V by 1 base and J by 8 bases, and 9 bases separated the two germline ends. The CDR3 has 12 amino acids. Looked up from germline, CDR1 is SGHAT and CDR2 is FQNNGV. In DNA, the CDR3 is TGTGCCAGCAGCTTAGTCGAAAGCAAGCAGTACTTC. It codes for CASSLVESKQYF.

The CDR3 nucleotides read TGTGCCAGTAGTATACTAGGGGCCTACAATGAGCAGTTCTTC. Its translation is CASSILGAYNEQFF. The J gene is TRBJ2-1, the V gene TRBV19, with D tentatively TRBD1 (5 bases). CDR1 is LNHDA and CDR2 is SQIVND in the germline V gene (reference sequence). CDR3 length: 14 amino acids. Trimming shortened V by 2 bases and J by 2 bases, and 7 bases separated the two germline ends.

The CDR3 nucleotides are TGTGCCAGCAGTTACTCGATGGGCAGAAACACCGGGGAGCTGTTTTTT. Its translation is CASSYSMGRNTGELFF. This chain uses TRBV6-2 or TRBV6-3 with TRBJ2-2; D is unresolved. Per germline, CDR1 MNHEY and CDR2 SVGEGT. Trimming removed 0 bases from V and 2 bases from J, with 10 bases in between. The CDR3 extends over 16 amino acids.

CDR3 residues: CASSLRQGDSPLHF. The CDR3 DNA sequence: TGTGCCAGCAGCCTAAGACAGGGAGATTCACCCCTCCACTTT. The rearrangement joins TRBV9 to TRBJ1-6, with 7 positions matching TRBD1. CDR3 length: 14 amino acids. J gave up 8 bases and V 4 bases, and 6 bases lay outside the gene matches. The germline CDR1 and CDR2 sequences are SGDLS and YYNGEE.

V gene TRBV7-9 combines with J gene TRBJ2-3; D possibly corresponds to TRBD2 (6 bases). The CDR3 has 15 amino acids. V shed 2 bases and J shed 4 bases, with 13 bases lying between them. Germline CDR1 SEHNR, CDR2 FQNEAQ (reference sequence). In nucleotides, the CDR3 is TGTGCCAGCAGCTTATTTGCGCGGGACCCAGATACGCAGTATTTT. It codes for CASSLFARDPDTQYF.

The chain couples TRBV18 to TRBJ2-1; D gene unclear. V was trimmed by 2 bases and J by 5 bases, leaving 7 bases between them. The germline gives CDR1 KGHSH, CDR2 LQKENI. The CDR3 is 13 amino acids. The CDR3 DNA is TGTGCCAGCTCACCATTCGAGGACAATGAGCAGTTCTTC. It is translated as CASSPFEDNEQFF.

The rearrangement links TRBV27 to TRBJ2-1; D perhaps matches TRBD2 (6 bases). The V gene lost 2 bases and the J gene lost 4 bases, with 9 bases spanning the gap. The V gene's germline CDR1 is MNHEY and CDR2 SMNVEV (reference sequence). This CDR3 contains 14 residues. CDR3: CASSLPTRYNEQFF. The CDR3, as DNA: TGTGCCAGCAGTTTACCGACTAGATACAATGAGCAGTTCTTC.

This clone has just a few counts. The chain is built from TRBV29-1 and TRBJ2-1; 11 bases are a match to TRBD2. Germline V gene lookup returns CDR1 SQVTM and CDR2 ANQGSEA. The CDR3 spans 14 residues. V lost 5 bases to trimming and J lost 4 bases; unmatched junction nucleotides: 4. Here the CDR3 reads CSVFTSGGYNEQFF. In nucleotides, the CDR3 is TGCAGCGTTTTTACTAGCGGGGGTTACAATGAGCAGTTCTTC.

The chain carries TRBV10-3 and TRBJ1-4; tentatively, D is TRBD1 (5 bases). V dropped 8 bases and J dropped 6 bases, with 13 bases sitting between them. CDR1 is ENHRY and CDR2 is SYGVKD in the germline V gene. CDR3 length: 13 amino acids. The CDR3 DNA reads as TGTGCCATCGGGCAGGGTATGGATGAAAAACTGTTTTTT. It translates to CAIGQGMDEKLFF.

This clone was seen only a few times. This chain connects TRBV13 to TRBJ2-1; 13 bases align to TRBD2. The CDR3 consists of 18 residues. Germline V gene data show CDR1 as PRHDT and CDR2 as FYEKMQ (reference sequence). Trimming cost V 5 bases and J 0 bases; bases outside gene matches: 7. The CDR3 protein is CASSRRTSGGSSYNEQFF. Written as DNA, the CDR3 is TGTGCCAGCAGCCGCCGGACTAGCGGGGGTAGCTCCTACAATGAGCAGTTCTTC.

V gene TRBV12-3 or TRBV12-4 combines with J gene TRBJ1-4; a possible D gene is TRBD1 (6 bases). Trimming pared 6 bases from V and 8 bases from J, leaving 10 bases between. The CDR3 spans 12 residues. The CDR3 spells CASSPQGEKLFF. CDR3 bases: TGTGCCAGCAGCCCGCAGGGGGAAAAACTGTTTTTT.

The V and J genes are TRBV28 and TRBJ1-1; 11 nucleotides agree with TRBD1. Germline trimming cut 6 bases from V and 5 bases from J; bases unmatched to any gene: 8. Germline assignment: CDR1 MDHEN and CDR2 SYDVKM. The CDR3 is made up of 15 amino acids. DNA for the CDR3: TGTGCCAGCAGACCGCCGGGACAGGGGGTGACTGAAGCTTTCTTT. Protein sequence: CASRPPGQGVTEAFF.

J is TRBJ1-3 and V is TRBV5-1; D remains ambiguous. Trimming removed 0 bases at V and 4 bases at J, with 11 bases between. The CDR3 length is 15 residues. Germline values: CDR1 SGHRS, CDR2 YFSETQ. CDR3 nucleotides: TGCGCCAGCAGCTTGGCCCGCGAGAGGGGAAACACCATATATTTT. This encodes CASSLARERGNTIYF.

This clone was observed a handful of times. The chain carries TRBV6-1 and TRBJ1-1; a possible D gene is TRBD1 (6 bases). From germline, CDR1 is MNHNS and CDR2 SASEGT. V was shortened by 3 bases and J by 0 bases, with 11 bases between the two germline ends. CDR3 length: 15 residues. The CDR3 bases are TGTGCCAGCAGTGATGGGACACGGATGAACACTGAAGCTTTCTTT. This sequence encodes CASSDGTRMNTEAFF.